The rows below give T cell receptor beta chains drawn from one sample of a study of sequential checkpoint blockade in melanoma. Some clones are missing from TCRdb's copy, which holds only in-frame ones; the method was immunoSEQ multiplex PCR. In the table there are some 19,000 clones, approximately 30% of which are singletons. The sample consisted of tumor tissue (inferred from file names), taken from a patient given nivolumab and ipilimumab in sequence. Source of these receptors: a human donor with melanoma. Each CDR3 is given with its conserved first and last residue. Fields, in order: clone size, V gene, D gene, J gene, CDR3 protein, CDR3 DNA. D genes are given only for firm matches. Clone size is not always given. Where it is, it says once, few, many or a class for expanded clones.

few	TRBV19	-	TRBJ1-2	CASSPGGVYYGYTF	TGTGCCAGTAGCCCAGGAGGGGTATACTATGGCTACACCTTC
few	TRBV6-8	-	TRBJ2-7	CASSNYGAVSYEQYF	TGTGCCAGCAGTAACTACGGGGCAGTTTCCTACGAGCAGTACTTC
-	TRBV6-8	-	TRBJ2-3	CASSYTLETDTQYF	TGTGCCAGCAGTTACACGTTGGAGACAGATACGCAGTATTTT
few	TRBV5-1	-	TRBJ1-4	CASSPGGTTNEKLFF	TGCGCCAGCAGCCCCGGTGGGACAACTAATGAAAAACTGTTTTTT
few	TRBV28	-	TRBJ2-7	CASSPIRYEQYF	TGTGCCAGCAGTCCGATTAGATACGAGCAGTACTTC
few	TRBV10-3	TRBD2	TRBJ2-5	CAISEVLNMAGGQETQYF	TGTGCCATCAGTGAGGTGTTGAATATGGCGGGGGGGCAGGAGACCCAGTACTTC
-	TRBV11-3	-	TRBJ1-3	CASSSSGLVLSSGNTIYF	TGTGCCAGCAGCTCTTCCGGGTTGGTACTAAGCTCTGGAAACACCATATATTTT
few	TRBV6-8	-	TRBJ2-7	CASSPGLINEQYF	TGTGCCAGCAGTCCCGGACTAATCAACGAGCAGTACTTC
few	TRBV6-8	-	TRBJ2-7	CASSWTSSYEQYF	TGTGCCAGCAGTTGGACGAGCTCCTACGAGCAGTACTTC
many	TRBV11-3	TRBD1	TRBJ1-2	CASNPGGAYYGYTF	TGTGCCAGCAACCCAGGGGGCGCTTACTATGGCTACACCTTC
-	TRBV6-8	-	TRBJ1-2	CASSYSTGVSHYF	TGTGCCAGCAGTTACTCGACGGGAGTAAGCCACTACTTC
few	TRBV6-8	TRBD1	TRBJ2-7	CASTPTGSYEQYF	TGTGCCAGCACCCCGACAGGGTCCTACGAGCAGTACTTC
few	TRBV28	-	TRBJ2-3	CASSSERGTDTQYF	TGTGCCAGCAGCTCGGAGCGGGGCACAGATACGCAGTATTTT
once	TRBV29-1	TRBD1	TRBJ2-7	CSARQGARGSETYEQYF	TGCAGCGCCCGACAGGGGGCGCGTGGTAGCGAGACCTACGAGCAGTACTTC
-	TRBV19	-	TRBJ1-1	CASSAGLEITEAFF	TGTGCCAGTAGTGCGGGGCTGGAAATTACTGAAGCTTTCTTT
many	TRBV11-3	TRBD1	TRBJ1-2	CASSSPGQGAYGYTF	TGTGCCAGCAGCTCTCCGGGACAGGGGGCCTATGGCTACACCTTC
-	TRBV11-3	TRBD2	TRBJ2-1	CASSLGGGAFSVEQFF	TGTGCCAGCAGCTTAGGCGGGGGGGCCTTCAGCGTTGAGCAGTTCTTC
-	TRBV19	-	TRBJ1-1	CASSIGRDKRNTEAFF	TGTGCCAGTAGTATAGGGAGGGACAAAAGAAACACTGAAGCTTTCTTT
-	TRBV15	-	TRBJ2-1	CATSRGLVSNEQFF	TGTGCCACCAGCAGAGGACTAGTATCCAATGAGCAGTTCTTC
-	TRBV6-8	TRBD2	TRBJ2-5	CASRTSGETQYF	TGTGCCAGCAGGACTAGCGGGGAGACCCAGTACTTC
-	TRBV28	TRBD1	TRBJ2-7	CASTEPRTGYEQYF	TGTGCCAGCACCGAACCTAGGACAGGGTACGAGCAGTACTTC
-	TRBV19	-	TRBJ1-5	CASNPAGLGQPQHF	TGTGCCAGTAACCCCGCCGGGCTCGGACAGCCCCAGCATTTT
-	TRBV28	-	TRBJ2-7	CASSLSQVEQYF	TGTGCCAGCAGTTTAAGTCAGGTCGAGCAGTACTTC
few	TRBV9	TRBD1	TRBJ1-5	CASSVEGQSNQPQHF	TGTGCCAGCAGCGTAGAGGGACAGAGCAATCAGCCCCAGCATTTT